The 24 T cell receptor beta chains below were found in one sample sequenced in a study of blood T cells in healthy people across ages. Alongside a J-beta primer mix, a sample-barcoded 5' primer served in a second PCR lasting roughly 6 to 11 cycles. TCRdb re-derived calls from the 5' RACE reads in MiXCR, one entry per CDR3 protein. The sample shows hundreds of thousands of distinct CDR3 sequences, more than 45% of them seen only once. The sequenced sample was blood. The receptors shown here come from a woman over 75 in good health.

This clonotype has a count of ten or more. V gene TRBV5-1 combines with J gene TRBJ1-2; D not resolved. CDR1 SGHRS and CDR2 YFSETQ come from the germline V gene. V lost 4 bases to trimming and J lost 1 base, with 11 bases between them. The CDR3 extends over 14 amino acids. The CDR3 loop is CASSPDGSNYGYTF. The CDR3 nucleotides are TGCGCCAGCAGCCCGGATGGGAGTAACTATGGCTACACCTTC.

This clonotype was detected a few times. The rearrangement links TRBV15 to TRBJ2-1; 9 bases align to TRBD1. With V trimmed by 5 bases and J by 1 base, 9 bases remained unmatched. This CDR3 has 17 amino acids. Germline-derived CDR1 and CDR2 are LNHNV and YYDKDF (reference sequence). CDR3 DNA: TGTGCCACCAGCGCAGACTCGACAGGGGGTTCCTACAATGAGCAGTTCTTC. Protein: CATSADSTGGSYNEQFF.

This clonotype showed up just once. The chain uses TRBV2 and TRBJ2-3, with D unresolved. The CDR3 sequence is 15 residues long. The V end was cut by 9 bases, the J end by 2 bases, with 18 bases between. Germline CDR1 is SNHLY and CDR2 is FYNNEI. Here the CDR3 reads CARSAGGTLTDTQYF. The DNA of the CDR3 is TGTGCCAGATCGGCCGGCGGAACCCTCACAGATACGCAGTATTTT.

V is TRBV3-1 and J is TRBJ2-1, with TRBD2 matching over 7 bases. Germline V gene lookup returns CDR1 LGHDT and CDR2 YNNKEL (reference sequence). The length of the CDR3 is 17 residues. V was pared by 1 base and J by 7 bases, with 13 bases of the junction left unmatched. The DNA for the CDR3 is TGTGCCAGCAGCCAAGGGCCTCTAGCGGCCATACGGAATGAGCAGTTCTTC. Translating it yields CASSQGPLAAIRNEQFF.

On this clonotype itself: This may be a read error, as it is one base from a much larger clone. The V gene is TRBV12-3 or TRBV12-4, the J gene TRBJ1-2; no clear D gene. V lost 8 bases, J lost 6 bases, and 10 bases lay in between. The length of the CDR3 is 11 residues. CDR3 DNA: TGTGCCAGCTTATGGAGCCATGGCTACACCTTC. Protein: CASLWSHGYTF.

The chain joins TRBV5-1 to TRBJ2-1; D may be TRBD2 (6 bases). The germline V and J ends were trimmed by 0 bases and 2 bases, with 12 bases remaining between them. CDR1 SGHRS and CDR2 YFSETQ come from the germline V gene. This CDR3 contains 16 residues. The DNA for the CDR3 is TGCGCCAGCAGCTTGGTGGGCGGGACCCCCTACAATGAGCAGTTCTTC. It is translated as CASSLVGGTPYNEQFF.

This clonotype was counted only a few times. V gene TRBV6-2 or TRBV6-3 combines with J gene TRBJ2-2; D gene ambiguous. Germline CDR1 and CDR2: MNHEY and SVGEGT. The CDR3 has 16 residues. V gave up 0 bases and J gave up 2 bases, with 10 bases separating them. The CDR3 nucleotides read TGTGCCAGCAGTTACTCTGGCGAGCTTAACACCGGGGAGCTGTTTTTT. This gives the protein CASSYSGELNTGELFF.

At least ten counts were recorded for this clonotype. The DNA of the CDR3 is TGTGCCAGCAGCACCCTAGCCCACACAGATACGCAGTATTTT. It codes for CASSTLAHTDTQYF. The chain uses TRBV7-3 and TRBJ2-3, with a tentative D call TRBD2 (5 bases). CDR1 and CDR2 from the germline V gene are SGHTA and FQGTGA. This CDR3 contains 14 residues. Between the trimmed V and J ends, which lost 5 bases and 2 bases, there was a span of 11 bases.

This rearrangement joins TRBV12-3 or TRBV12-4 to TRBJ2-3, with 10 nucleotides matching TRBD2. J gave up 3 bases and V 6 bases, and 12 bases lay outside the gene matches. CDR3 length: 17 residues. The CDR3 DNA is TGTGCCAGCAGCCGCCAAGCGGGGGGGCTGGGAACAGATACGCAGTATTTT. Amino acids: CASSRQAGGLGTDTQYF.

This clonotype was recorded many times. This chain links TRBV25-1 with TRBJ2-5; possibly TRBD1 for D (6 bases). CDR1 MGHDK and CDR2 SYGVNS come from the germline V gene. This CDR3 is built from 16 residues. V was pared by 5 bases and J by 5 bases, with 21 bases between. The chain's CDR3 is CASSQEGVLRAETQYF. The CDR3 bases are TGTGCCAGCAGTCAAGAGGGGGTACTACGAGCGGAGACCCAGTACTTC.

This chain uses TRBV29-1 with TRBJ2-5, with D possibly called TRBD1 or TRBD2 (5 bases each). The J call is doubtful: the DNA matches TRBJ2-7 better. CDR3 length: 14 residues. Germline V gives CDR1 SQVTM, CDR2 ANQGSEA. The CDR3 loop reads CSVGGGTVAYEQYF. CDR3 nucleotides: TGCAGCGTTGGGGGTGGGACCGTCGCCTACGAGCAGTACTTC.

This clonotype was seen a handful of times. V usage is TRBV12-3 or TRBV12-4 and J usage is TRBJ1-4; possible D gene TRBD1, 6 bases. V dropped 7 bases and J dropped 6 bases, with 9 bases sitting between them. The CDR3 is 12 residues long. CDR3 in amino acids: CASTQGYEKLFF. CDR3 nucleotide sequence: TGTGCCAGCACTCAGGGGTATGAAAAACTGTTTTTT.

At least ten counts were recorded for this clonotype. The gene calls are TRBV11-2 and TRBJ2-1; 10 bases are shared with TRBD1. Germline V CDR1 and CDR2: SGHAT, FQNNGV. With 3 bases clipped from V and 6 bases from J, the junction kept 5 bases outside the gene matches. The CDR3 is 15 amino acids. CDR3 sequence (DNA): TGTGCCAGCAGCTTGGACAGGGGGGCCCTCAATGAGCAGTTCTTC. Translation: CASSLDRGALNEQFF. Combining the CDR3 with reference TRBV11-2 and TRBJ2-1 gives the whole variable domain EAGVAQSPRYKIIEKRQSVAFWCNPISGHATLYWYQQILGQGPKLLIQFQNNGVVDDSQLPKDRFSAERLKGVDSTLKIQPAKLEDSAVYLCASSLDRGALNEQFFGPGTRLTVL.

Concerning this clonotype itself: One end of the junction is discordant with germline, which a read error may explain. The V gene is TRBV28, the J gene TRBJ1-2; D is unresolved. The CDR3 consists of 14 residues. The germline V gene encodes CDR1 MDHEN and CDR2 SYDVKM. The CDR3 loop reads CANSLGQENYGYTF. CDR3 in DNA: TGTGCCAACAGTTTAGGGCAGGAAAACTATGGCTACACCTTC.

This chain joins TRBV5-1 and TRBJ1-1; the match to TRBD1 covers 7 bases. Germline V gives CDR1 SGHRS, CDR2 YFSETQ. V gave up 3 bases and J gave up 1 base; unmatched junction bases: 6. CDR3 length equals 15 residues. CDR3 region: CASSSGTAGNTEAFF. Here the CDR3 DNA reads TGCGCCAGCAGCTCCGGGACAGCCGGGAACACTGAAGCTTTCTTT. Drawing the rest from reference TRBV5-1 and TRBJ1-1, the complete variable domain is KAGVTQTPRYLIKTRGQQVTLSCSPISGHRSVSWYQQTPGQGLQFLFEYFSETQRNKGNFPGRFSGRQFSNSRSEMNVSTLELGDSALYLCASSSGTAGNTEAFFGQGTRLTVV.

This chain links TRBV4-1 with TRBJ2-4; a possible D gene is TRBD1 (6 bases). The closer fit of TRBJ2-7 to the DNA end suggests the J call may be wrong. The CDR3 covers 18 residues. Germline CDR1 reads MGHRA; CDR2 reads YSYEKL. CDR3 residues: CASSHPRSRDTFSYEQYF. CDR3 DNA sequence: TGCGCCAGCAGCCACCCGAGGTCTCGGGACACCTTCTCCTACGAGCAGTACTTC.

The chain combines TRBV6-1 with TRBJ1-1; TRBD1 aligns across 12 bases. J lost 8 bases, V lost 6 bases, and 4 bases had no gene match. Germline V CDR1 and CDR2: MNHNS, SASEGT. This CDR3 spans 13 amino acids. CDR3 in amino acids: CASRTGTGGEAFF. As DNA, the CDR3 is TGTGCCAGCAGAACCGGGACAGGGGGCGAAGCTTTCTTT.

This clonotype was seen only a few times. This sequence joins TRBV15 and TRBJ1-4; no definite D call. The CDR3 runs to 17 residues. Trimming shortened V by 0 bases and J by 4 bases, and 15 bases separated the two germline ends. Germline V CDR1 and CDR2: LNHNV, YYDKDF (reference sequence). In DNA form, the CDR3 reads TGTGCCACCAGCAGAGATCGCCTAGGGCAGAGTAATGAAAAACTGTTTTTT. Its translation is CATSRDRLGQSNEKLFF. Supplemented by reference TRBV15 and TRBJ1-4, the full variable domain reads DAMVIQNPRYQVTQFGKPVTLSCSQTLNHNVMYWYQQKSSQAPKLLFHYYDKDFNNEADTPDNFQSRRPNTSFCFLDIRSPGLGDTAMYLCATSRDRLGQSNEKLFFGSGTQLSVL.

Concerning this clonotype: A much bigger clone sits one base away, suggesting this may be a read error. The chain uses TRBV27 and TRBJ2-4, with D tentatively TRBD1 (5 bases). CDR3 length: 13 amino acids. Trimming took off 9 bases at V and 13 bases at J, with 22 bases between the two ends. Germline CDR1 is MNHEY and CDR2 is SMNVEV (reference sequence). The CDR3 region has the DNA TGTGCCAGAGGGGATCTCAGCTCCTACGTGCAGTACTTC. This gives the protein CARGDLSSYVQYF.

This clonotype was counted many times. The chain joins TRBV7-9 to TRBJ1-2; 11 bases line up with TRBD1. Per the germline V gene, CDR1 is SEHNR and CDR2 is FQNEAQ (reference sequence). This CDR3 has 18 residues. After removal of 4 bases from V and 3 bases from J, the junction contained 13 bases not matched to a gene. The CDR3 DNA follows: TGTGCCAGCAGCTCCTCCCCCGGACAGGGGGCTATGTACTATGGCTACACCTTC. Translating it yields CASSSSPGQGAMYYGYTF.

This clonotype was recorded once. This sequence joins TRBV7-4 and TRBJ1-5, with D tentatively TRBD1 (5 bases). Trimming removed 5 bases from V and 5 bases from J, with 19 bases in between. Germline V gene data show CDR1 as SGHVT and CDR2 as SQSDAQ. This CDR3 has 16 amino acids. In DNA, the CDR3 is TGTGCCAGCAGCCCCATCATTAGGGGAAGTCATCAGCCCCAGCATTTT. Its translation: CASSPIIRGSHQPQHF.

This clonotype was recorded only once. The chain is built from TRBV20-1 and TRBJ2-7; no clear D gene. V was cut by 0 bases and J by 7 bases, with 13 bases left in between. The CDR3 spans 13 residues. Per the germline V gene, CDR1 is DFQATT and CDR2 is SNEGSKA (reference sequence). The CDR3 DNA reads TGCAGTGCTAGAGATCGACCCCGACGGGAGCAGTACTTC. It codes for CSARDRPRREQYF.

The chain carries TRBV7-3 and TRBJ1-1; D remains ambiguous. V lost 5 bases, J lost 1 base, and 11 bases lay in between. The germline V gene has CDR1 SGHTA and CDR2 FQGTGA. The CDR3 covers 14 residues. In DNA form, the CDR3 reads TGTGCCAGCAGCGTACATCGAAGGAACACTGAAGCTTTCTTT. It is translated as CASSVHRRNTEAFF.

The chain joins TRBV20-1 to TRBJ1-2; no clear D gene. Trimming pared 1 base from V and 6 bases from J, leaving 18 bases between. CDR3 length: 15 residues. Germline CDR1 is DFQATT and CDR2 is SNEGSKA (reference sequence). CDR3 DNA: TGCAGTGCTAGAGTGTCGGGGAGGAATAGGGATGGCTACACCTTC. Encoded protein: CSARVSGRNRDGYTF.